What follows are 24 T cell receptor beta chains derived from one specimen sequenced in a study of T cell changes during pregnancy in multiple sclerosis. This table comes from immunoSEQ multiplex PCR, and its TCRdb copy is limited to in-frame clones, with some not included. The repertoire holds 55,000 to 80,000 clones, with roughly nine tenths as singletons. Source: peripheral blood, taken after pregnancy. These receptors were collected from a female donor in good health, enrolled as a control in a pregnancy study.

This chain uses TRBV5-5 with TRBJ1-4; 7 positions match TRBD1. V lost 3 bases to trimming and J lost 0 bases; unmatched junction nucleotides: 8. The CDR3 covers 17 residues. Germline V lookup: CDR1 SGHKS, CDR2 YYEKEE (reference sequence). CDR3 sequence reads: CASSYRDSGATNEKLFF. In nucleotides, the CDR3 is TGTGCCAGCAGCTACCGGGACAGTGGTGCAACTAATGAAAAACTGTTTTTT.

The genes are TRBV30 and TRBJ2-7; tentatively, D is TRBD1 (7 bases). This CDR3 spans 14 amino acids. Germline lookup yields CDR1 GTSNPN and CDR2 SVGIG (reference sequence). V dropped 5 bases and J dropped 4 bases, with 18 bases sitting between them. The CDR3 DNA reads TGTGCCTGGCAGAGTACAGGGGACTTATACGAGCAGTACTTC. It translates to CAWQSTGDLYEQYF.

J is TRBJ2-3 and V is TRBV7-2, with TRBD2 matching 8 bases. Germline V gene lookup returns CDR1 SGHTA and CDR2 FQGNSA. The CDR3 is 17 residues long. V lost 0 bases, J lost 3 bases, and 8 bases stayed unmatched. In nucleotides, the CDR3 is TGTGCCAGCAGCTTAGCCGGGCGCGGGGGGCCGACAGATACGCAGTATTTT. Translated, it gives CASSLAGRGGPTDTQYF.

The chain is built from TRBV6-5 and TRBJ1-2, with D hard to call. V lost 5 bases, J lost 8 bases, and 12 bases lay in between. There are 12 residues in the CDR3. Germline-derived CDR1 and CDR2 are MNHEY and SVGAGI. The CDR3 DNA sequence: TGTGCCAGCAGTGCTACGGGATCCGGCTACACCTTC. The encoded protein is CASSATGSGYTF.

V gene TRBV29-1 combines with J gene TRBJ1-1; 11 bases align to TRBD1. The germline CDR1 and CDR2 sequences are SQVTM and ANQGSEA. J was trimmed by 3 bases and V by 6 bases; bases with no gene match: 12. This CDR3 has 16 residues. CDR3 sequence: CSVRRTDRGLDTEAFF. The CDR3 bases are TGCAGCGTCAGACGCACGGACAGGGGGCTGGACACTGAAGCTTTCTTT.

This chain uses TRBV5-6 with TRBJ2-2, with 8 bases identical to TRBD1. The CDR3 is 16 residues long. Trimming cost V 2 bases and J 5 bases; bases outside gene matches: 8. The V gene's germline CDR1 is SGHDT and CDR2 YYEEEE. The CDR3 DNA is TGTGCCAGCAGCTTTGGGCGGACAGGGTGGACCGGGGAGCTGTTTTTT. Amino acid sequence: CASSFGRTGWTGELFF.

The rearrangement links TRBV5-4 to TRBJ1-6; the D gene is possibly TRBD1 (5 bases). V was pared by 4 bases and J by 9 bases, with 23 bases between. CDR1 and CDR2 (germline): SGHNT, YYREEE (reference sequence). The CDR3 sequence is 17 residues long. Here the CDR3 reads CASSPDPHRFDTSPLHF. The CDR3 DNA sequence: TGTGCCAGCAGCCCCGACCCCCACAGGTTCGATACTTCACCCCTCCACTTT.

The chain combines TRBV27 with TRBJ1-1, with D possibly TRBD1 on 5 matching bases. In germline, CDR1 is MNHEY, CDR2 SMNVEV (reference sequence). V was clipped by 5 bases and J by 3 bases, with 10 bases between them. The CDR3 has 13 amino acids. CDR3 protein: CASSRAGHTEAFF. The CDR3 nucleotides are TGTGCCAGCAGTAGGGCGGGGCACACTGAAGCTTTCTTT.

The CDR3 loop reads CASSLNQGADGYTF. The CDR3 DNA is TGTGCCAGCAGCTTAAACCAGGGGGCGGATGGCTACACCTTC. The chain links TRBV7-2 to TRBJ1-2; 8 bases fit TRBD1. CDR1 is SGHTA and CDR2 is FQGNSA in the germline V gene. The CDR3 length is 14 residues. V gave up 2 bases and J gave up 6 bases; unmatched junction bases: 5.

This clone has just a few counts. This chain joins TRBV29-1 and TRBJ1-1; unclear D gene. The germline V and J ends were trimmed by 7 bases and 0 bases, with 15 bases remaining between them. The CDR3 is 14 amino acids. In germline, CDR1 is SQVTM, CDR2 ANQGSEA. Written as DNA, the CDR3 is TGCAGCGCCATAGGACGGGGAATGAACACTGAAGCTTTCTTT. As protein: CSAIGRGMNTEAFF. Based on the CDR3 plus reference TRBV29-1 and TRBJ1-1, the full variable domain is SAVISQKPSRDICQRGTSLTIQCQVDSQVTMMFWYRQQPGQSLTLIATANQGSEATYESGFVIDKFPISRPNLTFSTLTVSNMSPEDSSIYLCSAIGRGMNTEAFFGQGTRLTVV.

The rearrangement uses TRBV6-4 and TRBJ2-6; 8 bases fit TRBD2. V gave up 5 bases and J gave up 1 base; unmatched junction bases: 4. Germline CDR1 is MRHNA and CDR2 is SNTAGT. The CDR3 is 16 amino acids. The CDR3 loop is CASSPERGSGANVLTF. The CDR3 DNA reads TGTGCCAGCAGTCCTGAGCGGGGGTCTGGGGCCAACGTCCTGACTTTC.

The chain couples TRBV6-1 to TRBJ1-6; D gene uncertain. This CDR3 has 18 amino acids. The V gene lost 0 bases and the J gene lost 10 bases, with 22 bases spanning the gap. Germline V gene lookup returns CDR1 MNHNS and CDR2 SASEGT. For the CDR3, the DNA is TGTGCCAGCAGTGAAGCTTGGAGCTTAGGAGGCGGAAGATCACCCCTCCACTTT. As protein: CASSEAWSLGGGRSPLHF.

This chain joins TRBV5-1 and TRBJ2-6; 7 positions agree with TRBD1. The ends lost 0 bases at V and 0 bases at J; junction bases unmatched: 6. There are 18 residues in the CDR3. CDR1 and CDR2 from the germline V gene are SGHRS and YFSETQ. The CDR3 DNA reads TGCGCCAGCAGCTTGGGGGGACAGATTAGCTCTGGGGCCAACGTCCTGACTTTC. Its protein product is CASSLGGQISSGANVLTF.

This chain joins TRBV30 and TRBJ1-4, with 7 bases that match TRBD1. Per germline, CDR1 GTSNPN and CDR2 SVGIG (reference sequence). The CDR3 extends over 15 amino acids. The V segment lost 4 bases and the J segment 7 bases; nucleotides outside the gene matches: 12. The CDR3 sequence: CAWTTTGSSGEKLFF. The CDR3, as DNA: TGTGCCTGGACCACGACAGGGTCATCGGGTGAAAAACTGTTTTTT.

The V and J genes are TRBV7-9 and TRBJ1-1; D unresolved. The CDR3 is 12 residues long. CDR1 is SEHNR, CDR2 FQNEAQ, per germline (reference sequence). V was trimmed by 1 base and J by 11 bases, leaving 11 bases between them. CDR3 DNA sequence: TGTGCCAGCAGCTTAGACCCCCCGGGGGCTTTCTTT. This codes for CASSLDPPGAFF.

The chain has TRBV27 and TRBJ2-1; D uncertain. This CDR3 spans 11 amino acids. Germline CDR1 is MNHEY and CDR2 is SMNVEV (reference sequence). The V and J ends lost 6 bases and 6 bases respectively, with 6 bases between them. CDR3 DNA: TGTGCCAGCAGCTACCTCAATGAGCAGTTCTTC. It translates to CASSYLNEQFF.

The CDR3 sequence: CASSEAQGSPYGYTF. In nucleotides, the CDR3 is TGTGCCAGCAGTGAAGCCCAGGGGTCCCCCTATGGCTACACCTTC. The genes are TRBV6-1 and TRBJ1-2; D possibly corresponds to TRBD1 (6 bases). This CDR3 region has 15 residues. V was trimmed by 0 bases and J by 4 bases, leaving 12 bases between them. Germline assignment: CDR1 MNHNS and CDR2 SASEGT.

The chain links TRBV5-1 to TRBJ1-1, with 8 bases fitting TRBD1. After removal of 0 bases from V and 2 bases from J, the junction contained 3 bases not matched to a gene. This CDR3 is 15 amino acids long. Germline CDR1 SGHRS, CDR2 YFSETQ. Here the CDR3 DNA reads TGCGCCAGCAGCTTGGGACAGGGGAGTAACACTGAAGCTTTCTTT. This codes for CASSLGQGSNTEAFF.

The V and J genes are TRBV6-9 and TRBJ1-4; the D gene is possibly TRBD1 (5 bases). This CDR3 has 18 residues. Germline CDR1 and CDR2: MNHGY and SVAAGI. Deletions cut 2 bases from V and 1 base from J, with 17 bases between. CDR3 bases: TGTGCCAGCAGTTATAGGCGGACACCATGGGGAACTAATGAAAAACTGTTTTTT. Its translation is CASSYRRTPWGTNEKLFF.

V usage is TRBV13 and J usage is TRBJ2-1; 13 bases map to TRBD2. V trimming: 3 bases; J trimming: 8 bases; junction bases outside the gene matches: 7. This CDR3 comprises 16 residues. CDR1 and CDR2 from the germline V gene are PRHDT and FYEKMQ (reference sequence). DNA for the CDR3: TGTGCCAGCAGCTTCCGGCGGACTAGCGGGGGATATGAGCAGTTCTTC. This translates into CASSFRRTSGGYEQFF.

This clone was counted a single time. The chain couples TRBV28 to TRBJ1-5; D is possibly TRBD1 (6 bases). Trimming removed 2 bases at V and 9 bases at J, with 14 bases between. CDR1 is MDHEN, CDR2 SYDVKM, per germline. This CDR3 has 14 amino acids. CDR3 bases: TGTGCCAGCAGTTTAGGGACACAATTTCGGCCCCAGCATTTT. It specifies CASSLGTQFRPQHF. Full variable domain (rest looked up from reference TRBV28 and TRBJ1-5): DVKVTQSSRYLVKRTGEKVFLECVQDMDHENMFWYRQDPGLGLRLIYFSYDVKMKEKGDIPEGYSVSREKKERFSLILESASTNQTSMYLCASSLGTQFRPQHFGDGTRLSIL.

V gene TRBV7-2 combines with J gene TRBJ1-6; 9 bases map to TRBD1. Germline V gene data show CDR1 as SGHTA and CDR2 as FQGNSA. The CDR3 totals 14 residues. V shed 5 bases, J shed 10 bases, and the junction held 6 bases outside the gene matches. CDR3 loop: CASSEGQGVSPLHF. CDR3 nucleotides: TGTGCCAGCAGCGAGGGACAGGGAGTATCACCCCTCCACTTT.

The CDR3 DNA follows: TGTGCCAGCAGCCCTGAACCCGGGTCCCAAGAGACCCAGTACTTC. Amino acids: CASSPEPGSQETQYF. The genes are TRBV7-2 and TRBJ2-5; D uncertain. Germline assignment: CDR1 SGHTA and CDR2 FQGNSA. Trimming took off 5 bases at V and 1 base at J, with 14 bases between the two ends. The CDR3 covers 15 residues.

This clone appeared once. This chain links TRBV6-4 with TRBJ2-6; D gene uncertain. CDR1 MRHNA and CDR2 SNTAGT come from the germline V gene. This CDR3 is built from 15 residues. The ends were cut back, 0 bases at V and 1 base at J, with 4 bases in the middle. CDR3: CASSDSRSGANVLTF. The CDR3 DNA reads as TGTGCCAGCAGTGACTCGAGATCTGGGGCCAACGTCCTGACTTTC.